A selection of T cell receptor beta chains follows, all from one sample in a study of blood T cell repertoires in COVID-19. Sequencing used immunoSEQ multiplex PCR; TCRdb keeps in-frame clones, though not all of them. The sample shows hundreds of thousands of clones, about 87% of them seen only once. The sequenced sample was peripheral blood. The source is a man in his 70s with acute or convalescent COVID-19. Each CDR3 is given without its conserved first and last residue.

TRBJ1-5 | 15 | TRBV15 | ATSRDPGLVGNQPQH
TRBJ1-2 | 13 | TRBV11-2 | ASSLWREGYYGYT
TRBJ1-4 | 12 | TRBV18 | ASSLQGTNEKLF
TRBJ1-5 | 13 | TRBV28 | ASRHREYSNQPQH
TRBJ2-4 | 13 | TRBV7-2 | ASSLRAGDWHIQY
TRBJ2-3 | 11 | TRBV11-3 | ASSSRVTDTQY
TRBJ1-1 | 11 | TRBV29-1 | SVAPTGWGEAF
TRBJ2-5 | 11 | TRBV19 | ATLDRVQETQY
TRBJ1-3 | 12 | TRBV9 | ASSEGGEGNTIY
TRBJ1-6 | 11 | TRBV5-4 | ASSGRGNSPLH
TRBJ2-7 | 14 | TRBV7-8 | ASSLSLESGSYEQY
TRBJ2-6 | 13 | TRBV19 | ASSDDRAGANVLT
TRBJ2-5 | 13 | TRBV6-5 | ASRGLAGNEETQY
TRBJ1-6 | 13 | TRBV27 | ASSLRGQGSSPLH
TRBJ2-5 | 14 | TRBV7-2 | ASSFVSGGGVETQY
TRBJ2-5 | 18 | TRBV4-1 | ASSPARTSDLSLWEETQY
TRBJ1-2 | 11 | TRBV7-9 | ASSFDRAYGYT
TRBJ1-6 | 11 | TRBV5-4 | ASSFQDNSPLH
TRBJ2-1 | 16 | TRBV11-2 | ASSTNGLAGVAGNEQF
TRBJ2-3 | 12 | TRBV9 | ASNSGGGTDTQY
TRBJ2-1 | 11 | TRBV7-8 | ASSSYRDNEQF
TRBJ1-6 | 13 | TRBV5-1 | ASSVGTEYNSPLH
TRBJ2-7 | 12 | TRBV9 | ASSVGRESYEQY